The rows below give T cell receptor beta chains drawn from one sample of a study of cytomegalovirus exposure and HLA in healthy donors. Repertoires were generated with immunoSEQ multiplex PCR, while TCRdb's copy carries only in-frame clones and drops some. This table has more than 90,000 clones, around 88% appearing once. The source material was PBMCs. The receptors derive from a man aged 18 to 29 in good health and CMV-seronegative. The conserved cysteine and the conserved F or W are not part of the CDR3 here.

TRBV7-2 ASSQRIGGFNVLT
TRBV25-1 ASSEQGDGANVLT
TRBV7-2 ASSLAPGLTDTQY
TRBV21-1 ASNWTGTTYEQY
TRBV6-5 ASRTQGSRSPLH
TRBV10-2 ASSEFPFSGRLNEQF
TRBV5-1 ASSSVTGLNTEAF
TRBV27 ASSLSTGEGGYT
TRBV5-4 ASSLFTSGRDEQF
TRBV7-7 ASSFSGGAADTQY
TRBV4-1 ASSLNRQGSSYGYT
TRBV6-5 ASKTRGGGTGELF
TRBV5-1 ASRDDRGTGELF
TRBV7-8 ASSLAVQRQGSEQY
TRBV5-6 ASSLGVAGVHEQY
TRBV6-1 ASSEVAGEQY
TRBV5-1 ASSFNSYYEQY
TRBV5-1 ASSFGGNKDGYT
TRBV25-1 ASSERVGRNYGYT
TRBV7-2 ASSLGGAGNTIY
TRBV11-2 ASTYGRGLAGGGGETQY
TRBV27 ASSSTATYEQY
TRBV6-4 ASRMGQGYDYGYT
TRBV25-1 ASSIISTDTQY
TRBV19 ASSPTGADTQY
TRBV14 ASSYRDGQPQH
TRBV9 ASSAHIYIWTSGGIGADTQY
TRBV7-9 ASSSSGAPEGKQY
TRBV29-1 SASTSGSTDTQY
TRBV5-6 ASSLPGGNTIY
TRBV5-5 ASSLKGSGNYEQY
TRBV6-5 ASSKGQVTYEQY
TRBV6-5 ASSSQGRGQHNEQF
TRBV6-6 ASSGKGTSQNIQY
TRBV7-9 ASSSEPGGSANVLT
TRBV29-1 SVEERGVSTEAF
TRBV19 ASSIGGGGSNVNEQF
TRBV2 ASSERGGWSTEAF
TRBV5-1 ASSSQGADYGYT
TRBV30 AWSNRGRGLAGNTIY
TRBV2 ASSELASGTLQDEQF